This TCR beta chain was profiled in a study of CD8+ T cells in alopecia areata. The CDR3 spans 13 residues. Germline V CDR1 and CDR2: MNHEY, SMNVEV (reference sequence). The V gene lost 7 bases and the J gene lost 7 bases, with 14 bases spanning the gap. On this clone: The antigen remains unidentified.

Sequencing used cDNA as its template, made by extracting RNA and reverse transcribing it. This table comes from immunoSEQ multiplex PCR, and its TCRdb copy is limited to in-frame clones, with some not included. The sample has about 110,000 clones; 55% to 70% are singletons. Study findings and constraints: Patients showed less clear TCR sequence sharing than mice, possibly partly because of HLA diversity. Clonality exceeded that of normal scalp in lesional scalp, most notably in alopecia totalis/universalis.

The sorting of PBMCs gave CD4+ and CD8+ T cells. The chain uses TRBV27 and TRBJ1-5; D not resolved. Source material: NKG2D-low CD8+ T cells sorted from blood. The clonotype originates from a human donor with alopecia areata. CDR3 in amino acids: CASTNAAGQPQHF. The CDR3 nucleotides are TGTGCCAGCACCAATGCTGCCGGGCAGCCCCAGCATTTT.